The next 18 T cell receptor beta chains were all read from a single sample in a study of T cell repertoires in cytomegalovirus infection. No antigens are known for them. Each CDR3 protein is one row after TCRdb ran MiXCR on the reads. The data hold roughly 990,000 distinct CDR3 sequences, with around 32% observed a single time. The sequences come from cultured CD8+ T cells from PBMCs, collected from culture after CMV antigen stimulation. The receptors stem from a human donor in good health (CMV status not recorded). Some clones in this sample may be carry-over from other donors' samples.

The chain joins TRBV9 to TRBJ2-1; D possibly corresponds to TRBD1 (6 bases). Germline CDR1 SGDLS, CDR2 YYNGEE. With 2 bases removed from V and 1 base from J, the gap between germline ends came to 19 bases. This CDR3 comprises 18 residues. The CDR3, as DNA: TGTGCCAGCAGCGTCGACAGGTGGGATTTTCGGTCCTACAATGAGCAGTTCTTC. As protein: CASSVDRWDFRSYNEQFF.

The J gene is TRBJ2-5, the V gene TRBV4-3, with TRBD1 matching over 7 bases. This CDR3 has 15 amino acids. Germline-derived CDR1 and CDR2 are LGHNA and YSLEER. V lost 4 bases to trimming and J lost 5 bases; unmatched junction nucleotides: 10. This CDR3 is CASSRDSGSRETQYF. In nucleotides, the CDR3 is TGCGCCAGCAGCCGGGACAGCGGTAGCAGGGAGACCCAGTACTTC.

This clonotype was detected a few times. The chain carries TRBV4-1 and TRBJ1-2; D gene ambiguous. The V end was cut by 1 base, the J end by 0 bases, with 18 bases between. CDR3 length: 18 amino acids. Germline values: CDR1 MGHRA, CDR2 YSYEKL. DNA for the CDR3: TGCGCCAGCAGCCAAGTCTATCGCGGCGAGCTCCCTAACTATGGCTACACCTTC. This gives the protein CASSQVYRGELPNYGYTF.

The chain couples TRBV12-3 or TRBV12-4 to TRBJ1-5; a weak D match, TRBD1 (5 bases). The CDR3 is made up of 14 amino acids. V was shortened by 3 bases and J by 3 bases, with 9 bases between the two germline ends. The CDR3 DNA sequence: TGTGCCAGCAGTTTGGGGCCCGTCAATCAGCCCCAGCATTTT. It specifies CASSLGPVNQPQHF.

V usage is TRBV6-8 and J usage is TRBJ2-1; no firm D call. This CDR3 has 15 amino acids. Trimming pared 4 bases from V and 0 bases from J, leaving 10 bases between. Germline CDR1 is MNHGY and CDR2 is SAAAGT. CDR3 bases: TGTGCCAGCAGTTTTAGAACGAGCTCCTACAATGAGCAGTTCTTC. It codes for CASSFRTSSYNEQFF.

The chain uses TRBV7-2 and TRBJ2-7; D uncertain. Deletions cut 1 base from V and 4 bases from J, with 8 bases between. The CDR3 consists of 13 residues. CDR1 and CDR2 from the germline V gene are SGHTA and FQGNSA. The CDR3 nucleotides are TGTGCCAGCAGCTTAGAGATACCTTACGAGCAGTACTTC. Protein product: CASSLEIPYEQYF.

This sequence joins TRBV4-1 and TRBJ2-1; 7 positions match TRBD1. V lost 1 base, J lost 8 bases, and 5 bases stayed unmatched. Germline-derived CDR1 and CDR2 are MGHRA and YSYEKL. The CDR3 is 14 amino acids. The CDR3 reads CASSQGQGVYEQFF. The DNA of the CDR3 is TGCGCCAGCAGCCAAGGGCAGGGGGTCTATGAGCAGTTCTTC.

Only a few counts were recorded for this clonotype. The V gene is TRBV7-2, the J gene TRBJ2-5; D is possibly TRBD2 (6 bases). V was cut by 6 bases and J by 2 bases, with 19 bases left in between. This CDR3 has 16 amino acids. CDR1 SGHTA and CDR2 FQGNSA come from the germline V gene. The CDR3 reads CASRPLGIAVQETQYF. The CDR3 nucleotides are TGTGCCAGCAGACCCTTGGGAATAGCGGTGCAAGAGACCCAGTACTTC. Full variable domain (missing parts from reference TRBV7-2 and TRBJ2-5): GAGVSQSPSNKVTEKGKDVELRCDPISGHTALYWYRQSLGQGLEFLIYFQGNSAPDKSGLPSDRFSAERTGGSVSTLTIQRTQQEDSAVYLCASRPLGIAVQETQYFGPGTRLLVL.

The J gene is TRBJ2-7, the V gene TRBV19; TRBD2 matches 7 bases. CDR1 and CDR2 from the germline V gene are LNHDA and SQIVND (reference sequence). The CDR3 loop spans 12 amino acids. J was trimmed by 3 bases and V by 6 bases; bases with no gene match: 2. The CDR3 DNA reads TGTGCCAGTAGCGGGGACTACTACGAGCAGTACTTC. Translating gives CASSGDYYEQYF.

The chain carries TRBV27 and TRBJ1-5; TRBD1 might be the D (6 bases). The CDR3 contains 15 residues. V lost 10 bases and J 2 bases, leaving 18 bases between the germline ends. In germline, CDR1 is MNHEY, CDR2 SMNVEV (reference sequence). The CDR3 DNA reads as TGTGCCATCCCTCGGCGGGGGGGCTGCAATCAGCCCCAGCATTTT. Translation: CAIPRRGGCNQPQHF.

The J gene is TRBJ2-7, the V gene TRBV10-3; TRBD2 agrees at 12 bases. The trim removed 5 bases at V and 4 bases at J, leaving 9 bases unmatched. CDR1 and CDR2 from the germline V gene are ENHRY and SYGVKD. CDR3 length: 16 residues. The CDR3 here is CAISSVTSGGPYEQYV. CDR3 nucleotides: TGTGCCATCAGTTCAGTCACTAGCGGGGGGCCTTACGAGCAGTACGTC.

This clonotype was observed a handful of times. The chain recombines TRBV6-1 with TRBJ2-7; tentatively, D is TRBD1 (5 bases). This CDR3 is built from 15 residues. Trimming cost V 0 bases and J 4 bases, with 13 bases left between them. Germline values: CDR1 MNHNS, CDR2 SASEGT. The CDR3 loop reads CASSEAPQAYYEQYF. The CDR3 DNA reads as TGTGCCAGCAGTGAAGCGCCACAGGCCTATTACGAGCAGTACTTC.

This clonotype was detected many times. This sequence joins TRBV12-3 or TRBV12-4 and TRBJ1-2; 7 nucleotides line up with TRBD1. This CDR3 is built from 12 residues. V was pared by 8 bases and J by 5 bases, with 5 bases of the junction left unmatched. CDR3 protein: CASPDRIYGYTF. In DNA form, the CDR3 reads TGTGCCAGCCCGGACAGGATTTATGGCTACACCTTC.

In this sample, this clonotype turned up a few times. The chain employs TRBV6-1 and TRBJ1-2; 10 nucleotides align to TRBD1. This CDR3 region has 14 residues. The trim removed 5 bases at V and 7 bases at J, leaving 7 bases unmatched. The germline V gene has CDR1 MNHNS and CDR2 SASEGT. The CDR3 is CASSSPGQGIGYTF. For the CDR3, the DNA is TGTGCCAGCAGTTCCCCGGGACAGGGGATTGGCTACACCTTC.

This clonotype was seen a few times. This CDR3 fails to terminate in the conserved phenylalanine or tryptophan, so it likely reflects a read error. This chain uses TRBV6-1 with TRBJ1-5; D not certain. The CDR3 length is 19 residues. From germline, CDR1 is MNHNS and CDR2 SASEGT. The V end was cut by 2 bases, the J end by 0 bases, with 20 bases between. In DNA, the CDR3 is TGTGCCAGCAGTGAAAGCCCAGGTGGGTGGAAACCTAGCAATCAGCCCCAGCATTCT. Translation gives CASSESPGGWKPSNQPQHS.

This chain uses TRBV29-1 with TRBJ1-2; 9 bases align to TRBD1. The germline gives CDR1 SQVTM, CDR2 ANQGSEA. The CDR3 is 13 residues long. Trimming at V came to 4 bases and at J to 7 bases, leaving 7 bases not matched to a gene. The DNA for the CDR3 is TGCAGCGTTGCCACACAGGGGGCGGTTGGCTACACCTTC. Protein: CSVATQGAVGYTF. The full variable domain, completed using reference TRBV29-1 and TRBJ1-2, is SAVISQKPSRDICQRGTSLTIQCQVDSQVTMMFWYRQQPGQSLTLIATANQGSEATYESGFVIDKFPISRPNLTFSTLTVSNMSPEDSSIYLCSVATQGAVGYTFGSGTRLTVV.

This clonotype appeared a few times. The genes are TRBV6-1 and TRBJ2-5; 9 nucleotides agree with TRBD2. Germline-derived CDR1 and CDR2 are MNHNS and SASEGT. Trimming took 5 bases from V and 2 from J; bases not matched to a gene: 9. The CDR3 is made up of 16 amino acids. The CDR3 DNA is TGTGCCAGCAGTTTCGGGGGCCTAGCGGGGCAAGAGACCCAGTACTTC. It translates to CASSFGGLAGQETQYF.

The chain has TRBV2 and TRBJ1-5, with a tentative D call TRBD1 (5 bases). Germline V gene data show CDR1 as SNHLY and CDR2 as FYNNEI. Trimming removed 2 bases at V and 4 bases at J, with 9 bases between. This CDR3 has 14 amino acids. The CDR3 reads CASSERGTNQPQHF. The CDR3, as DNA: TGTGCCAGCAGTGAAAGGGGAACTAATCAGCCCCAGCATTTT.